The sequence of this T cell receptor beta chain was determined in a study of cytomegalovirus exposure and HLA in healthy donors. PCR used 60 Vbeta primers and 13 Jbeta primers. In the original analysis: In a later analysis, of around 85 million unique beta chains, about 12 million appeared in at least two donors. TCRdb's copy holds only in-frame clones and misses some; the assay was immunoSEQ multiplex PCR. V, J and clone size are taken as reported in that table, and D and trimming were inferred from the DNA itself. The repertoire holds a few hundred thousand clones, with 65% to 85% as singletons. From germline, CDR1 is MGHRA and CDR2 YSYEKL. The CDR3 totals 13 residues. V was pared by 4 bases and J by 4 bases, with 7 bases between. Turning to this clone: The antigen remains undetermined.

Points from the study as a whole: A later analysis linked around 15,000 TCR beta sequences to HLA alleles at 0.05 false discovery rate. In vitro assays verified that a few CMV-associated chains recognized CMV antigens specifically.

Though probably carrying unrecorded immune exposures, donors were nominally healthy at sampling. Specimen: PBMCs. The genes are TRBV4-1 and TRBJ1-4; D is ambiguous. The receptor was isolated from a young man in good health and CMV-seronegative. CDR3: CASSRGLNEKLFF. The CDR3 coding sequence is TGCGCCAGCAGCCGAGGACTTAATGAAAAACTGTTTTTT.